Shown below are 13 T cell receptor beta chains from a single sample sequenced in a study of PD-1 blockade in classical Hodgkin lymphoma. Libraries were prepared by immunoSEQ multiplex PCR; TCRdb keeps only in-frame clonotypes and omits some of them. Of some 16,000 clones listed, roughly 80% were seen once; the top ten hold about 13%. Time point of the sample: cycle 4 day 1 (C4D1), after 5 to 7 weeks of nivolumab. Exposure to brentuximab vedotin varied, and each patient had relapsed following autologous stem cell transplantation. The sequencing here drew on peripheral blood mononuclear cells (PBMCs), taken before the fourth cycle of nivolumab. These receptors all stem from a human donor with classical Hodgkin lymphoma.

V gene TRBV7-9 combines with J gene TRBJ2-3, with 13 bases matching TRBD2. V shed 0 bases, J shed 1 base, and the junction held 4 bases outside the gene matches. Germline CDR1 reads SEHNR; CDR2 reads FQNEAQ (reference sequence). The length of the CDR3 is 18 residues. CDR3: CASSLARTSGGRTDTQYF. CDR3 nucleotide sequence: TGTGCCAGCAGCTTAGCGCGGACTAGCGGGGGCCGCACAGATACGCAGTATTTT.

This chain uses TRBV10-3 with TRBJ2-7, with 11 positions matching TRBD2. This CDR3 is 15 amino acids long. Germline values: CDR1 ENHRY, CDR2 SYGVKD. Losses at the gene ends were 0 bases for V and 3 bases for J; bases not matched to a gene: 1. The CDR3 DNA reads as TGTGCCATCAGTGAGTCGACTAGCGGGGTCTACGAGCAGTACTTC. Translating it yields CAISESTSGVYEQYF.

The chain couples TRBV5-1 to TRBJ2-3, with 10 bases fitting TRBD2. The CDR3 covers 16 residues. Per germline, CDR1 SGHRS and CDR2 YFSETQ. V lost 2 bases and J lost 2; bases outside the gene matches: 5. The CDR3 region is CASSFSGGTLTDTQYF. The CDR3 nucleotides read TGCGCCAGCAGCTTTAGCGGGGGGACGCTCACAGATACGCAGTATTTT.

The chain links TRBV5-1 to TRBJ2-1, with D perhaps matching TRBD1 (7 bases). The CDR3 extends over 15 amino acids. V lost 4 bases to trimming and J lost 4 bases, with 15 bases between them. Per germline, CDR1 SGHRS and CDR2 YFSETQ. The CDR3 DNA sequence: TGCGCCAGCAGCCCGGCAGGGGGGAATTACAATGAGCAGTTCTTC. It yields the protein CASSPAGGNYNEQFF.

This clone was seen more than once but under ten times. The rearrangement joins TRBV5-1 to TRBJ1-3, with D unclear. Trimming left V 1 base short and J 0 bases short, with 11 bases between. The CDR3 contains 16 residues. From germline, CDR1 is SGHRS and CDR2 YFSETQ. The CDR3 bases are TGCGCCAGCAGCTTGATGACTGTGAGCTCTGGAAACACCATATATTTT. It yields the protein CASSLMTVSSGNTIYF.

This clone was seen just once. The chain recombines TRBV11-2 with TRBJ2-1, with 8 bases fitting TRBD1. CDR3 length: 14 amino acids. The V gene end was trimmed by 5 bases and the J gene end by 6 bases; junction bases not matched to a gene: 6. Germline assignment: CDR1 SGHAT and CDR2 FQNNGV. The CDR3: CASSRDRGSNEQFF. DNA of the CDR3: TGTGCCAGCAGCCGTGACAGGGGTTCCAATGAGCAGTTCTTC.

The chain has TRBV5-1 and TRBJ2-1; 8 nucleotides align to TRBD2. There are 16 residues in the CDR3. J lost 2 bases, V lost 5 bases, and 9 bases had no gene match. Germline loops: CDR1 SGHRS, CDR2 YFSETQ. The CDR3 sequence: CASSLGTGGAYNEQFF. CDR3 DNA: TGCGCCAGCAGTCTGGGGACGGGGGGGGCCTACAATGAGCAGTTCTTC. Drawing the rest from reference TRBV5-1 and TRBJ2-1, the complete variable domain is KAGVTQTPRYLIKTRGQQVTLSCSPISGHRSVSWYQQTPGQGLQFLFEYFSETQRNKGNFPGRFSGRQFSNSRSEMNVSTLELGDSALYLCASSLGTGGAYNEQFFGPGTRLTVL.

The rearrangement links TRBV5-1 to TRBJ2-5, with D perhaps being TRBD1 or TRBD2 (5 bases each). Germline V gene data show CDR1 as SGHRS and CDR2 as YFSETQ. V lost 0 bases and J 5 bases, leaving 17 bases between the germline ends. The CDR3 sequence is 16 residues long. CDR3 in DNA: TGCGCCAGCAGCTTGGGTGGGGGACCCATCCGGGAGACCCAGTACTTC. This encodes CASSLGGGPIRETQYF.

The V gene is TRBV5-5, the J gene TRBJ1-4; D is perhaps TRBD1 (6 bases). The length of the CDR3 is 16 residues. The ends were cut back, 4 bases at V and 4 bases at J, with 17 bases in the middle. Germline CDR1 reads SGHKS; CDR2 reads YYEKEE (reference sequence). CDR3 loop: CASSPSPARGNEKLFF. Written as DNA, the CDR3 is TGTGCCAGCAGCCCATCCCCGGCCAGGGGTAATGAAAAACTGTTTTTT.

The CDR3 is CASSSGLAGGTDTQYF. DNA for the CDR3: TGTGCCAGCAGCTCGGGACTAGCGGGGGGCACAGATACGCAGTATTTT. The chain is built from TRBV11-3 and TRBJ2-3; 14 bases are a match to TRBD2. Germline CDR1 and CDR2: SGHNT and YENEEA. The CDR3 length is 16 residues. V lost 4 bases, J lost 1 base, and 1 base stayed unmatched.

This sequence joins TRBV5-1 and TRBJ2-7, with D possibly matching TRBD1 (5 bases). The CDR3 covers 14 residues. The V end was cut by 0 bases, the J end by 6 bases, with 13 bases between. Germline-derived CDR1 and CDR2 are SGHRS and YFSETQ. The CDR3 bases are TGCGCCAGCAGCTTGGAAGCAGGGTCGGCCGAGCAGTACTTC. It translates to CASSLEAGSAEQYF.

This clone has just one count. The J gene is TRBJ1-2, the V gene TRBV5-1; unclear D gene. The germline CDR1 and CDR2 sequences are SGHRS and YFSETQ. The CDR3 runs to 14 residues. V was cut by 5 bases and J by 1 base, with 12 bases left in between. This chain's CDR3 is CASRPRNDNYGYTF. The CDR3 region has the DNA TGCGCCAGCAGACCCCGTAATGATAACTATGGCTACACCTTC.

In DNA, the CDR3 is TGCGCCAGCAGCTTGGGTAGCGGGGGAGTGGAGACCCAGTACTTC. This sequence encodes CASSLGSGGVETQYF. The chain recombines TRBV5-1 with TRBJ2-5; 9 nucleotides align to TRBD2. V shed 0 bases, J shed 5 bases, and the junction held 5 bases outside the gene matches. The germline gives CDR1 SGHRS, CDR2 YFSETQ. The length of the CDR3 is 15 residues. Filled out from reference TRBV5-1 and TRBJ2-5, the complete variable domain reads KAGVTQTPRYLIKTRGQQVTLSCSPISGHRSVSWYQQTPGQGLQFLFEYFSETQRNKGNFPGRFSGRQFSNSRSEMNVSTLELGDSALYLCASSLGSGGVETQYFGPGTRLLVL.